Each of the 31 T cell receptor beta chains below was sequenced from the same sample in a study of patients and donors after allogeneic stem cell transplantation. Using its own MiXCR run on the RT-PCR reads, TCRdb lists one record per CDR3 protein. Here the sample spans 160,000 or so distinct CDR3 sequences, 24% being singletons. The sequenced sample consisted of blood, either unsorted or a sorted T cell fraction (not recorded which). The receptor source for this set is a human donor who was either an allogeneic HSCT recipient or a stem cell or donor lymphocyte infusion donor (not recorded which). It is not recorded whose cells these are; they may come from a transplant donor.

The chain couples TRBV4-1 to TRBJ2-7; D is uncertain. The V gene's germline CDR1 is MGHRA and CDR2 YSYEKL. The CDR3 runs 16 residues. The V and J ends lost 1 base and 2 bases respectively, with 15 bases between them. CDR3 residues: CASSQGSTATPYEQYF. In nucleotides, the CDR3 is TGCGCCAGCAGCCAAGGGAGTACCGCTACCCCCTACGAGCAGTACTTC.

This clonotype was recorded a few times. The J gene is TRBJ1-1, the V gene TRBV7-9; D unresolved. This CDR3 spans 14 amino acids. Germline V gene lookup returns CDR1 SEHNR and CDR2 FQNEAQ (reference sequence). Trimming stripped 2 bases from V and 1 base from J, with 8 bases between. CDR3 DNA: TGTGCCAGCAGCTTACTTTCAGAGAACACTGAAGCTTTCTTT. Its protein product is CASSLLSENTEAFF.

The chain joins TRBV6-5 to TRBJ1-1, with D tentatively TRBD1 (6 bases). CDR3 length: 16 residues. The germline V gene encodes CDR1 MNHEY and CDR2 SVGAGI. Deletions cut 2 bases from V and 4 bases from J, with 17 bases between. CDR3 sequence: CASSYGSGGWGTEAFF. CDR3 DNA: TGTGCCAGCAGTTACGGGTCCGGGGGCTGGGGCACTGAAGCTTTCTTT.

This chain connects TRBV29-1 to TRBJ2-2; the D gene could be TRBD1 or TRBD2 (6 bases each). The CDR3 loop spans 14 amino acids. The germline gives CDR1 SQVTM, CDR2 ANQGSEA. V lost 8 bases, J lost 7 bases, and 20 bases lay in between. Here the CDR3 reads CSTRAGDSGGELFF. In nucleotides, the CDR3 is TGCAGCACCCGGGCAGGGGACTCCGGCGGGGAGCTGTTTTTT.

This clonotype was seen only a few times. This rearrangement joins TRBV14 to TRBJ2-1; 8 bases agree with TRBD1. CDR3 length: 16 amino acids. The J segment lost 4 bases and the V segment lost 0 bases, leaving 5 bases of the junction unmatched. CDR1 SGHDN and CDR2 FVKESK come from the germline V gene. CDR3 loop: CASSQEGDRGYNEQFF. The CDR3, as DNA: TGTGCCAGCAGCCAAGAAGGAGACAGGGGTTACAATGAGCAGTTCTTC.

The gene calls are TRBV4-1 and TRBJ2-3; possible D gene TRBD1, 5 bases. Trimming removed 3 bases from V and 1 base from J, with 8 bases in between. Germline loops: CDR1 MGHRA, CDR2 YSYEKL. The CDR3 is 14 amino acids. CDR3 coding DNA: TGCGCCAGCAGCCAGACAGCCGGCACAGATACGCAGTATTTT. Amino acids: CASSQTAGTDTQYF.

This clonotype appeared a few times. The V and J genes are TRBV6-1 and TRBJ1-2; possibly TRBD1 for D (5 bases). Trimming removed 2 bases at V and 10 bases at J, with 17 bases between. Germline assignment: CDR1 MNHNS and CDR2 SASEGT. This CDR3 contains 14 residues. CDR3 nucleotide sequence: TGTGCCAGCAGTGAATCGGGCAGGGCAGCAGTCTACACCTTC. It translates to CASSESGRAAVYTF.

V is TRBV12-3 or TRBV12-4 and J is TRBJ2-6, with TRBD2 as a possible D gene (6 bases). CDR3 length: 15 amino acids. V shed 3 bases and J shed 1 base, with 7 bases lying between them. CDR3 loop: CASSFGGSGANVLTF. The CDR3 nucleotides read TGTGCCAGCAGTTTTGGAGGGTCTGGGGCCAACGTCCTGACTTTC.

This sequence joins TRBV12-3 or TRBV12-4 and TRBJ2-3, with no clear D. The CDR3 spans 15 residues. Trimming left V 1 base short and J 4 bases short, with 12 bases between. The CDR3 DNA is TGTGCCAGCAGTTTAGAGCCCTGGCAGGCAGATACGCAGTATTTT. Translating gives CASSLEPWQADTQYF.

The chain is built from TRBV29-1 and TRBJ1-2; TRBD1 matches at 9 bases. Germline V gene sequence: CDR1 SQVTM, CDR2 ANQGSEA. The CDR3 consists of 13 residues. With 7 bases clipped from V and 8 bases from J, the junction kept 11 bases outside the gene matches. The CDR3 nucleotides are TGCAGCGCGCCCTTACAGGGGGCGCAGGGCTACACCTTC. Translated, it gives CSAPLQGAQGYTF.

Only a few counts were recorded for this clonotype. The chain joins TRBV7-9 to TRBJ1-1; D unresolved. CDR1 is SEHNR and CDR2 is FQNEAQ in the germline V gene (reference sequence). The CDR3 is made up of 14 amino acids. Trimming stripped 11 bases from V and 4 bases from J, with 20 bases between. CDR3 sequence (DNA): TGTGCCGATCCCCTGAGAGGGCCCTCCACTGAAGCTTTCTTT. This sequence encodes CADPLRGPSTEAFF.

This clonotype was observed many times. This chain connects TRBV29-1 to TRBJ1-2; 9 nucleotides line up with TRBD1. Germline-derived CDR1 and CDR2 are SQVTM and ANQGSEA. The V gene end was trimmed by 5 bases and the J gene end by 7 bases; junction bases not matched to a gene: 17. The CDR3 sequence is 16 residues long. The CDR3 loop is CSVHRGLSPSSGGYTF. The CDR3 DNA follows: TGCAGCGTTCACAGGGGGCTGTCTCCGAGTTCTGGTGGCTACACCTTC.

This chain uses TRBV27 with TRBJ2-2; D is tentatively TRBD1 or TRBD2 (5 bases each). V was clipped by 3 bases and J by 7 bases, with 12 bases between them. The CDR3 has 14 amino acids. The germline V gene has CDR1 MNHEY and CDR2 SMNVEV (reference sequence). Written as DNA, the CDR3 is TGTGCCAGCAGTTTCTCGGGGCATGGCGGGGAGCTGTTTTTT. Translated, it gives CASSFSGHGGELFF.

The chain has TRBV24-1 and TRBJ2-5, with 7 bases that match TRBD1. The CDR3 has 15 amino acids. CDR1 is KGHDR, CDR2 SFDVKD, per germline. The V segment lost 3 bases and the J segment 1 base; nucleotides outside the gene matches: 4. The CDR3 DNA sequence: TGTGCCACCAGTGATGAAAGGGACAGCCAAGAGACCCAGTACTTC. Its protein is CATSDERDSQETQYF.

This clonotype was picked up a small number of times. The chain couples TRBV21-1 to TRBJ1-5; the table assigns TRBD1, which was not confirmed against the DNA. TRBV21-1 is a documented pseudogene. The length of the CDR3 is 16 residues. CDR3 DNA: TGTGCCAGCAACCGACAGGGGTTGCACGGCAATCAGCCCCAGCATTTT. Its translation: CASNRQGLHGNQPQHF.

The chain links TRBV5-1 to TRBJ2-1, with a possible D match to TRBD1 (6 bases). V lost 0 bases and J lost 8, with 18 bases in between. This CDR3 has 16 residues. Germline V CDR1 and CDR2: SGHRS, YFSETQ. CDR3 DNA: TGCGCCAGCAGCTTGGCCTCAGGACAGATATCCCATGAGCAGTTCTTC. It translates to CASSLASGQISHEQFF.

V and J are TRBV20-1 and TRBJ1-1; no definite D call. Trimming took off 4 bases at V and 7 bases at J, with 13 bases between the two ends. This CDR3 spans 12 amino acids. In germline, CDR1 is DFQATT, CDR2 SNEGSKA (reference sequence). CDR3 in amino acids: CSATKTLDEAFF. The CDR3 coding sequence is TGCAGTGCTACGAAAACCCTGGATGAAGCTTTCTTT.

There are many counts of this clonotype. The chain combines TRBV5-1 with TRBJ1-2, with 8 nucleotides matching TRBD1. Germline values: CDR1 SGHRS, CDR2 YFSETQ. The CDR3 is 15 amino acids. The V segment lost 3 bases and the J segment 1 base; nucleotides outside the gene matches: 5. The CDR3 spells CASSSTGVFNYGYTF. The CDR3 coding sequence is TGCGCCAGCAGCTCGACAGGGGTATTTAACTATGGCTACACCTTC.

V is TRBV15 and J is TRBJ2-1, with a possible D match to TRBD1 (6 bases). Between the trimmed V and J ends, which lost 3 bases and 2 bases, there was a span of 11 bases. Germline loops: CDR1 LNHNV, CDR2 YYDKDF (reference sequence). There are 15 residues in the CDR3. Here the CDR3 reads CATSSGTPAYNEQFF. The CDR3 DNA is TGTGCCACCAGCAGTGGGACACCGGCCTACAATGAGCAGTTCTTC.

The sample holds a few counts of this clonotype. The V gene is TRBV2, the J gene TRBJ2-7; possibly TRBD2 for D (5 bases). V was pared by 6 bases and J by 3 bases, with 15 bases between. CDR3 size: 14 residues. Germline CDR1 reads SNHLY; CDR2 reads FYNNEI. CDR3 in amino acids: CASRISDLSYEQYF. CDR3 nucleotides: TGTGCCAGCAGGATATCGGACTTGAGCTACGAGCAGTACTTC.

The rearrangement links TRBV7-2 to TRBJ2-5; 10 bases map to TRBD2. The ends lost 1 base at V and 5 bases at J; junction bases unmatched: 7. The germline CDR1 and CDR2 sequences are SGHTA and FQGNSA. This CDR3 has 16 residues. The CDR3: CASSLEGSGGAETQYF. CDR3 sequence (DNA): TGTGCCAGCAGCTTAGAAGGGAGCGGGGGGGCGGAGACCCAGTACTTC.

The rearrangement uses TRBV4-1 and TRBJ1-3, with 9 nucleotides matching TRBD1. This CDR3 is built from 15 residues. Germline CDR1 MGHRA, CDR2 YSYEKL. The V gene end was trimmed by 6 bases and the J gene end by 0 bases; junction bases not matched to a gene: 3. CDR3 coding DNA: TGCGCCAGCAGGCAGACAGGGGGCTCTGGAAACACCATATATTTT. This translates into CASRQTGGSGNTIYF.

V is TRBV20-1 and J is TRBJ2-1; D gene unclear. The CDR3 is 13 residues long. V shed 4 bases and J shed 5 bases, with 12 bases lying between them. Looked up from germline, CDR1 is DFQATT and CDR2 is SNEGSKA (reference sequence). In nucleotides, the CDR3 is TGCAGTGCTACGCCCAGGAGTAACAATGAGCAGTTCTTC. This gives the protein CSATPRSNNEQFF.

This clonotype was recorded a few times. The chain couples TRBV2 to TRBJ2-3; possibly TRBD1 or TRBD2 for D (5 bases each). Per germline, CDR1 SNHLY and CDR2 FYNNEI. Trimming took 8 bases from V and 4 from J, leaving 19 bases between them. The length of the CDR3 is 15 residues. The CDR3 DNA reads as TGTGCCAGCTCGTTAGGGACCCGCAACGCAGATACGCAGTATTTT. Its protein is CASSLGTRNADTQYF. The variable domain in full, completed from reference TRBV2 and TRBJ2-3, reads EPEVTQTPSHQVTQMGQEVILRCVPISNHLYFYWYRQILGQKVEFLVSFYNNEISEKSEIFDDQFSVERPDGSNFTLKIRSTKLEDSAMYFCASSLGTRNADTQYFGPGTRLTVL.

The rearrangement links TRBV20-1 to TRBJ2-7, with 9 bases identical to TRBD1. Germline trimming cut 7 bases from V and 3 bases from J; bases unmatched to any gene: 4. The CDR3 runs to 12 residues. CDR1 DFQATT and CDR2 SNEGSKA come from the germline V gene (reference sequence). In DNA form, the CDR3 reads TGCAGTGTTGCGGACAGGGGCTACGAGCAGTACTTC. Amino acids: CSVADRGYEQYF.

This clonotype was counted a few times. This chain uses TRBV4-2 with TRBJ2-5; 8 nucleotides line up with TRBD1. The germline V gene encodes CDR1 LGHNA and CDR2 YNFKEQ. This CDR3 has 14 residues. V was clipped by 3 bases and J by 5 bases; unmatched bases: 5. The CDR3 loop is CASSHGQGVETQYF. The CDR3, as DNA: TGTGCCAGCAGCCATGGACAGGGAGTGGAGACCCAGTACTTC.

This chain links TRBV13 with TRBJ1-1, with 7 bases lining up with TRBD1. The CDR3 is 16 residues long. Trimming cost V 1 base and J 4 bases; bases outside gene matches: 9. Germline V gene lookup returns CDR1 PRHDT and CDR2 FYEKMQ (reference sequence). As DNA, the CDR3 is TGTGCCAGCAGCTTAGTGGCAGGGGGGCTGAGCACTGAAGCTTTCTTT. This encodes CASSLVAGGLSTEAFF. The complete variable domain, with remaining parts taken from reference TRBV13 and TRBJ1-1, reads AAGVIQSPRHLIKEKRETATLKCYPIPRHDTVYWYQQGPGQDPQFLISFYEKMQSDKGSIPDRFSAQQFSDYHSELNMSSLELGDSALYFCASSLVAGGLSTEAFFGQGTRLTVV.

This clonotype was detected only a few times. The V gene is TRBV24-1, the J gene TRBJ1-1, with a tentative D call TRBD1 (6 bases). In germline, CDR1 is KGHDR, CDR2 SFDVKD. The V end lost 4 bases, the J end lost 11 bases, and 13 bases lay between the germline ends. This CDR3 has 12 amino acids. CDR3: CATSEGTRRAFF. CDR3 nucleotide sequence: TGTGCCACCAGTGAGGGGACACGCAGGGCTTTCTTT.

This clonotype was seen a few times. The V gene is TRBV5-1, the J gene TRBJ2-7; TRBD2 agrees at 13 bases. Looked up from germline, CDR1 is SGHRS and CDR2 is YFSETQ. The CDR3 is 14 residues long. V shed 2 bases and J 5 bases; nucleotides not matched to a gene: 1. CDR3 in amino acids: CASSLGTSGNEQYF. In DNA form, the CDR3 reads TGCGCCAGCAGCTTAGGGACTAGCGGGAACGAGCAGTACTTC.

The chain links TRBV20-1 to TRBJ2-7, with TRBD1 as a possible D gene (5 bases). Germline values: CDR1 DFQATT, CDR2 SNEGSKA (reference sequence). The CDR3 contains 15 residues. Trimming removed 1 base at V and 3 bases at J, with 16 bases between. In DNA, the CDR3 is TGCAGTGCTAGAGCGGTGGGGCAGGCCCGCTACGAGCAGTACTTC. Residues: CSARAVGQARYEQYF.

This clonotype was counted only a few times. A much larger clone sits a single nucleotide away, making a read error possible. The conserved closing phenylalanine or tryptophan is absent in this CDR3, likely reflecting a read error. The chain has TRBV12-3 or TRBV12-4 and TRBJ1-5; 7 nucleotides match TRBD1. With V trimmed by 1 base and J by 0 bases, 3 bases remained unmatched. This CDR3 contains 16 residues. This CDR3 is CASSLVAGGSNQPQHL. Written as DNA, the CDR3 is TGTGCCAGCAGTTTAGTTGCAGGGGGTAGCAATCAGCCCCAGCATTTG.